These T cell receptor beta chains were read from a single sample in a study of T cell repertoires in cytomegalovirus infection. TCRdb fed the reads into MiXCR, producing one record per CDR3 protein. The sample holds roughly 100,000 distinct CDR3 sequences, approximately 15% seen once. The sequencing input was PBMCs. These receptors were obtained from a human donor in good health (CMV status not recorded). Some clones in this sample may be carry-over from other donors' samples. The CDR3 runs from the conserved cysteine through the conserved F or W. The D gene is left open where the match is weak. Expanded clones get a size class; other rows say once, few or many, or leave the size out.

V gene	J gene	clone size	D gene	CDR3 DNA	CDR3 protein
TRBV20-1	TRBJ1-2	-	-	TGCAGTGCTAGACTTGCGGGGGGATGGTATGGCTACACCTTC	CSARLAGGWYGYTF
TRBV5-6	TRBJ2-4	many	TRBD1	TGTGCCAGCAGCTTGCTAGGGGGCTTCGCCAAAAACATTCAGTACTTC	CASSLLGGFAKNIQYF
TRBV20-1	TRBJ2-7	few	TRBD2	TGCAGTGCTAGTCGCGGGGGGATCTACGAGCAGTACTTC	CSASRGGIYEQYF
TRBV7-2	TRBJ2-5	-	TRBD2	TGTGCCAGCAGTCGAATCGGACTAGCGGGGGTGGAGACCCAGTACTTC	CASSRIGLAGVETQYF
TRBV20-1	TRBJ2-3	-	TRBD2	TGCAGTGCTAGCTCACTAGCGCAAAACACAGATACGCAGTATTTT	CSASSLAQNTDTQYF
TRBV7-2	TRBJ2-1	many	-	TGTGCCAGCAGCTTATTTCAACCCGCGGAGCAGTTCTTC	CASSLFQPAEQFF
TRBV4-1	TRBJ2-1	-	-	TGCGCCAGCAGCCAAGGGAAGAGCTCCTACAATGAGCAGTTCTTC	CASSQGKSSYNEQFF
TRBV20-1	TRBJ1-2	few	-	TGCAGTGCTAGAGAACTTCAAACCTACACCTTC	CSARELQTYTF
TRBV2	TRBJ2-7	-	-	TGTGCCAGCAGCCCATACGAGCAGTACTTC	CASSPYEQYF
TRBV19	TRBJ1-4	-	-	TGTGCCAGTAGTACCCTACAGGAAAAACTGTTTTTT	CASSTLQEKLFF
TRBV7-2	TRBJ2-3	many	-	TGTGCCAGCAGCTTCTGGAGGAACACAGATACGCAGTATTTT	CASSFWRNTDTQYF
TRBV5-1	TRBJ2-3	few	-	TGCGCCAGCAGCTCGCCCCACCGGGGGACAGATACGCAGTATTTT	CASSSPHRGTDTQYF
TRBV7-3	TRBJ2-3	many	TRBD1	TGTGCCAGCAGCCTTAGGACAGGGGCGCAGTATTTT	CASSLRTGAQYF
TRBV2	TRBJ2-5	-	-	TGTGCCAGCAGCGTAGCCCTAAGAGAGACCCAGTACTTC	CASSVALRETQYF
TRBV27	TRBJ2-7	once	-	TGTGCCAACAGGTCCACCGGGTTCCTTTTCTACGAGCAGTACTTC	CANRSTGFLFYEQYF
TRBV7-9	TRBJ1-2	few	-	TGTGCCAGCAGCCCGACACGGACCCAGGGTGGCTACACCTTC	CASSPTRTQGGYTF